This T cell receptor beta chain emerged from a study of cytomegalovirus exposure and HLA in healthy donors (dated by TCRdb to about 2017). Describing the broader study: According to an earlier analysis of several hundred of the donors, 200 million or so T cells yielded roughly 100 million unique TCR beta sequences and less than 300 Gb of sequence data. About 300 gigabases of sequencing data and approximately 84 million unique TCR sequences were included in an early release covering roughly 600 HLA-typed donors. Of the 398 genotyped donors, 65% to 90% were placed in the genetic ancestry cluster associated with self-reported Caucasian donors. The aim of the study was to test whether cataloging public T cell receptors could identify signatures of past pathogen exposure. Using immunosequencing, the study profiled T cell repertoires from some 670 subjects and related those repertoires to cytomegalovirus serostatus. A separate validation cohort of 100 to 150 different subjects was used in addition to the roughly 640-subject first cohort. The study combined high-throughput TCR immunosequencing, statistical association of individual TCRs with disease status, and machine learning to predict cytomegalovirus infection status. A later analysis re-analyzed previously published TCR beta repertoires from several hundred donors and added high-resolution HLA genotyping to study TCR occurrence patterns. Rather than using new phenotypic data, the later analysis identified candidate immune exposures from TCR beta sequences and from how often those sequences occurred across donors. An earlier analysis of 587 of the donors used high-throughput TCR beta sequencing to judge whether each TCR beta V gene segment behaved as functional or pseudogenic. Donor age, sex, ethnicity and CMV serostatus were compiled together with the repertoire data. Genome-wide SNP genotypes for about 65% of the 666 donors were used in a later genetic analysis, which treated that subset as a discovery cohort. Every discovery cohort repertoire had been produced on one sequencing platform. HLA typing covered class I and class II loci at four-digit resolution. Typing coverage differed by locus: A, B, C, DRB1 and DQB1 were typed in roughly 620-640 donors, DQA1 in roughly 500, DPA1 in nearly 610, and DPB1 in 400 to 480. Roughly five DR-DQ haplotypes were handled as single units for association and clustering because linkage in the cohort was strong. Among some 410 genotyped donors of the cohort, an average of roughly 230,000 unique TCR beta nucleotide sequences was sequenced per donor, of which roughly 17% were non-productive.

In its sample, this clone was seen once. The antigen this receptor binds is unknown. Per-base qualities were not stored, and no clone one base away is much larger. Study-wide conclusions, independent of this receptor: Only TCR beta chains were sequenced in this cohort, and the absence of alpha or paired-chain data limited detectable features. V-gene and J-gene trimming of TCR beta chains was associated with a missense DCLRE1C variant in a later genetic analysis, and the association was replicated in an independent cohort. A cluster of highly shared sequence variants was judged likely to be a technical artifact of the sequencing pipeline. Several of the top co-occurrence clusters appeared to be linked to parvovirus B19, influenza, CMV and Epstein-Barr virus, according to a later analysis. In a later analysis, most CMV-associated TCR beta chains were found to appear HLA-restricted, with HLA associations seemingly driven largely by CMV exposure. CMV serostatus was the only immune exposure information available for the cohort. Broadly in line with IMGT annotations, most TCR beta V segments showed up in productive rearrangements about 87% or about 30% of the time in an earlier analysis of some 590 of the donors. In a later analysis, the rate of TCR association differed among HLA loci, with DRB1 alleles having the most associated TCRs and HLA-C alleles having the fewest. Assigning TCR associations to individual alleles was difficult when HLA alleles, especially DR and DQ, strongly co-occurred. Because counts were too low, roughly 18 rarely observed V segments, including chromosome 9 orphons, were left out of the earlier analysis of roughly 600 of the donors. Roughly uniform sequencing depth across donors was assumed in presence/absence analyses, although this assumption may not hold. In a later analysis, HLA-associated TCR beta chains showed more clonal expansion and lower generation probabilities than non-associated chains that were equally common. A few of the identified cytomegalovirus-associated TCR beta chains were confirmed in vitro to be specific for cytomegalovirus antigens. Correlated functional status among segregating V segments might be attributable to linkage disequilibrium, but an unknown experimental factor could not be ruled out. In both the original and validation cohorts, the classifier was reported to diagnose cytomegalovirus status with high specificity and sensitivity. Compared with the roughly 670-donor mean, donors in an Asian-associated ancestry cluster had fewer N-insertions in productive TCRs, according to a later genetic analysis. The authors suggested that the approach could potentially be extended to other disease states and immunological phenotypes. A total of 164 TCR beta chains were listed by the study as associated with cytomegalovirus. The 87-base-pair reads could not distinguish some IMGT-functional V segments, including TRBV6-2 and TRBV6-3, so those segments were excluded. A further reported finding was that TCR beta sequences accurately predicted the HLA-A and HLA-B alleles for most subjects in the first cohort. HLA typing was unavailable for some donors at each locus, so association tests used only the typed subset. Specific HLA alleles were associated with roughly 17,000 TCR beta sequences at a false discovery rate of 0.05 in a later analysis. Across donors, most TCR sequences were observed very rarely, whereas some public TCRs were present in many individuals.

In total, approximately 610 healthy bone marrow donors made up the cohort. All cohort members were sampled while nominally healthy, although unrecorded immune exposures were likely present. The donor tested CMV seronegative, placing the donor among the 350 or so seronegative members of the cohort. Every donor gave a peripheral blood sample, and the peripheral blood mononuclear cells from that sample were used for TCR beta sequencing. Genomic DNA was extracted from the blood cell samples with the Qiagen DNeasy Blood Extraction Kit. The CDR3, cysteine through phenylalanine, is 12 amino acids long. The retained sequence is limited to the CDR3, 36 bases, with the frame set at the first base. For CDR1 and CDR2, the germline V gene lists SQVTM and ANQGSEA. V is shortened by 4 bases, J by 2 bases, and the region joining them spans 8 bases. Receptor amplification or capture employed the immunoSEQ multiplex PCR assay. For the multiplex PCR, a mixture combining 60 forward primers for TCR Vbeta segments and 13 reverse primers for TCR Jbeta segments was used. The CDR3 region of rearranged TCR beta genes was amplified from genomic DNA by a multiplex PCR assay. On the Illumina HiSeq System, the amplified TCR beta libraries were sequenced as 87-base-pair reads. In the original analysis: Across the 500 to 850 repertoires, a later analysis counted 80 million or so unique TCR beta chains, around 10 million of which were shared by at least two donors. Raw reads were error-corrected and collapsed into unique sequences by a nearest-neighbor algorithm in which closely related sequences were merged to remove PCR and sequencing errors. Alignment of CDR3 sequences to IMGT reference sequences was used to assign V, D and J gene segments. For a sequence to be retained, a match of at least six nucleotides to both a V gene segment and a J gene segment was required. Rearrangements were classified as productive when the CDR3 lacked stop codons and remained in frame with V and J, and all other rearrangements were classified as non-productive. Following IMGT convention, CDR3 was defined as the stretch from the second conserved V-encoded cysteine to the conserved J-encoded phenylalanine. Sequences without an unambiguous match to a single V gene segment were excluded from the earlier analysis of approximately 560 of the donors. In an earlier analysis of roughly 600 of the donors, a V segment was called functional when productive rearrangements were above 56.7%, and segregating when the standard deviation between donors exceeded 5%. A statistical classification framework was built for diagnosing cytomegalovirus status from the catalog of TCR beta chain sequences. In a later analysis, V and J genes were assigned by comparing TCR nucleotide sequences against IMGT/GENE-DB human TR gene sequences. In a later analysis, CDR3 sequences and most-parsimonious VDJ recombination scenarios were assigned using the TCRdist pipeline. In a later analysis, each TCR beta chain was defined by its CDR3 amino acid sequence together with its V-gene family, and reads lacking a unique V-gene family were excluded. In a later analysis, a few hundred highly shared, low-generation-probability nucleotide sequences were removed to address suspected cross-contamination and a sequencing artifact. In a later analysis, a clonal expansion index for each public chain was calculated from normalized within-repertoire ranks of inferred template counts. A later analysis computed generation probabilities with a VDJ recombination model fitted to out-of-frame rearrangements, and checked the results against IGoR. A later analysis scored TCR-TCR, TCR-HLA and TCR-CMV co-occurrence with hypergeometric tests, applying a repertoire-size bias correction to TCR pairs. To estimate false discovery rates, a later analysis permuted the HLA or CMV assignments 20 times. In a later analysis, co-occurring TCRs were grouped using DBSCAN, with TCRdist sequence similarity added in when clustering inside HLA-allele-positive subsets. Co-occurrence clustering excluded repertoires with fewer than 30,000 or more than 120,000 public chains, plus five with anomalous nucleotide sharing. TCRdb's version of the immuneACCESS table is confined to in-frame rearrangements and falls short of the full clone set. An unresolved V gene accounts for under half of the shortfall where checked; the remainder is of unknown origin. V and J calls and clone size follow that table, whereas D and trimming were derived from the DNA. For this sample there are under 150,000 clones; approximately 79% appear just once. The ten largest clones add up to roughly 1% of the sample.

The sequencing input was PBMCs. This clonotype was sampled from a man aged 18 to 30 in good health and CMV-seronegative. This receptor chain uses TRBV29-1 and TRBJ1-2; TRBD1 is a possible D gene, resting on 5 matching bases. The CDR3 loop reads CSVAGINYGYTF. The nucleotide sequence reads as follows: TGCAGCGTTGCAGGGATCAACTATGGCTACACCTTC.